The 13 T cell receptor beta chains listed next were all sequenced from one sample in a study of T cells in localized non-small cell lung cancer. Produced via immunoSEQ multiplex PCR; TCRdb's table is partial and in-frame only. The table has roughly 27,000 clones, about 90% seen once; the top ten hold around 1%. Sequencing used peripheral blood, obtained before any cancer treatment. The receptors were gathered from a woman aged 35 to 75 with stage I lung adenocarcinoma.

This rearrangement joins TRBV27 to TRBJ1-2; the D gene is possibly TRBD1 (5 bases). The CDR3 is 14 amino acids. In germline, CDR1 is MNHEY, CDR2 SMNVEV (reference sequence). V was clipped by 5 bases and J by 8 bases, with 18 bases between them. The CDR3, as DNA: TGTGCCAGCAGTATCGCTCAGGGTCCCGGGGGCTACACCTTC. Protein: CASSIAQGPGGYTF.

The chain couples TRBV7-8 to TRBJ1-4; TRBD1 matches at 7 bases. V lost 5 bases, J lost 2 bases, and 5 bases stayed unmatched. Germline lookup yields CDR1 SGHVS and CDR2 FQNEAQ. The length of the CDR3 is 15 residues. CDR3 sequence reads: CASSATGATNEKLFF. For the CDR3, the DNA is TGTGCCAGCAGCGCCACAGGGGCGACTAATGAAAAACTGTTTTTT.

The CDR3 region has the DNA TGTGCCAGCAGCACCCCGGGCGGGTATGGCTACACCTTC. It codes for CASSTPGGYGYTF. The chain carries TRBV5-6 and TRBJ1-2; D gene uncertain. The CDR3 loop spans 13 amino acids. V was cut by 4 bases and J by 5 bases, with 12 bases left in between. Germline V CDR1 and CDR2: SGHDT, YYEEEE. Full variable domain (remainder filled in from reference TRBV5-6 and TRBJ1-2): DAGVTQSPTHLIKTRGQQVTLRCSPKSGHDTVSWYQQALGQGPQFIFQYYEEEERQRGNFPDRFSGHQFPNYSSELNVNALLLGDSALYLCASSTPGGYGYTFGSGTRLTVV.

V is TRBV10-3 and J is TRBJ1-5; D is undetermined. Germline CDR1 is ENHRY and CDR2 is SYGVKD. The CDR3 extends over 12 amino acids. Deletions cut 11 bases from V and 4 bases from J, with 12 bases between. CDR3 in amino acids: CAAASGNQPQHF. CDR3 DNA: TGTGCCGCCGCAAGTGGTAATCAGCCCCAGCATTTT.

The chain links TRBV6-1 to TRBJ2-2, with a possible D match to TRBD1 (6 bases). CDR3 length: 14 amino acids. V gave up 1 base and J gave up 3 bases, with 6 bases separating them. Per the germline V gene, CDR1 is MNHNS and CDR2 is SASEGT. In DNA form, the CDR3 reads TGTGCCAGCAGTGAAGGGACAGACACCGGGGAGCTGTTTTTT. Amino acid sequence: CASSEGTDTGELFF.

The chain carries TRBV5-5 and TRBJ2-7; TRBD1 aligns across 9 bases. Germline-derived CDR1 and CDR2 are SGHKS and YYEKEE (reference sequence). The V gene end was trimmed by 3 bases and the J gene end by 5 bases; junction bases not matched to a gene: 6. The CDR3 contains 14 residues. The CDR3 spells CASSSGTGIHEQYF. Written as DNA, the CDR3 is TGTGCCAGCAGCTCCGGGACAGGGATCCACGAGCAGTACTTC.

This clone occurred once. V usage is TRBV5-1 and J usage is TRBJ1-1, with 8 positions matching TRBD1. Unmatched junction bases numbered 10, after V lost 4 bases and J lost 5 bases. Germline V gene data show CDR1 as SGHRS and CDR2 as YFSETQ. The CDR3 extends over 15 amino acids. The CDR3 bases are TGCGCCAGCAGCACCTATGGACAGGGAGAGACTGAAGCTTTCTTT. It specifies CASSTYGQGETEAFF.

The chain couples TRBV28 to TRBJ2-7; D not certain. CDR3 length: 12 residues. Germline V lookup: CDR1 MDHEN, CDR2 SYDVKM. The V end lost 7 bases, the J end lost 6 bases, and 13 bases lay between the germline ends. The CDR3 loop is CASTNTPREQYF. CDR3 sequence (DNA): TGTGCCAGCACCAACACCCCACGCGAGCAGTACTTC.

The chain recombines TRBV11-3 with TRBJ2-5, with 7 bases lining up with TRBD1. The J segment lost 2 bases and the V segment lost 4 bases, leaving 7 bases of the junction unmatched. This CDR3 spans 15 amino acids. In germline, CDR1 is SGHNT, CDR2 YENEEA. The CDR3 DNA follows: TGTGCCAGCAGCTCTGGCCGGGACAGTCAAGAGACCCAGTACTTC. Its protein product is CASSSGRDSQETQYF.

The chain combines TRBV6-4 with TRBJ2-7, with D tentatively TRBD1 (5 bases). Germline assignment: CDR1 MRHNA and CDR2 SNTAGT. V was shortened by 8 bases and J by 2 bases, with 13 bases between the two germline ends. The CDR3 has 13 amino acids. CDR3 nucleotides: TGTGCCAGCTTGGAGACAGCCCCCTACGAGCAGTACTTC. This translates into CASLETAPYEQYF.

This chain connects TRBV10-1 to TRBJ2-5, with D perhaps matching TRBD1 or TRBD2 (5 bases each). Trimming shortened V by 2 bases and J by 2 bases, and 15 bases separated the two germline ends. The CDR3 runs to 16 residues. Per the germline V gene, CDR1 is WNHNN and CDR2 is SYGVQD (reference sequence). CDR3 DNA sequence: TGCGCCAGCAGTGAGGATTTCGGGACGGGACAAGAGACCCAGTACTTC. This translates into CASSEDFGTGQETQYF.

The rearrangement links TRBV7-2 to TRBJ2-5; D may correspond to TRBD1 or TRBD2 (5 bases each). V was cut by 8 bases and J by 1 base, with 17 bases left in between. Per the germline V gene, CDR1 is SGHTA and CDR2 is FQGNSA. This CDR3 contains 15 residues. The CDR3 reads CASRTGTGPQETQYF. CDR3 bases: TGTGCCAGCCGAACGGGTACGGGGCCCCAAGAGACCCAGTACTTC.

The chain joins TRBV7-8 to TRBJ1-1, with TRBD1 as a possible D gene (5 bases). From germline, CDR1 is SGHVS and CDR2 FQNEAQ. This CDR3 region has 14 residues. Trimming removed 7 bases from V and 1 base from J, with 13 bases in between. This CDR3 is CASNPWGENTEAFF. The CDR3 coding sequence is TGTGCCAGCAACCCGTGGGGGGAGAACACTGAAGCTTTCTTT.